Below, 9 T cell receptor beta chains from the same sample are listed, as sequenced in a study of CXCR3-negative and CXCR3-positive naive CD8 T cells. Findings and caveats of the study: TRB CDR3 hydrophobicity was greater in CXCR3-positive naive cells than in CXCR3-negative naive cells.

For these TCRs, the target antigens are not known. UMI labels and 5' RACE were used to prepare the TRB cDNA libraries. For each CDR3 protein, TCRdb gives one entry from its re-call of the 5' RACE reads, without DNA. The sample table sets out some 140,000 distinct CDR3 sequences. Sequences were obtained from naive CXCR3+ CD8+ T cells from blood. Subset in this sample: CD45RO-CCR7+CD27+CD95- naive CD8+ T cells expressing CXCR3 (TNR3+). The receptors here all came from a human donor in good health. Some clones in this sample may be carry-over from other donors' samples.

The chain carries TRBV4-3 and TRBJ2-7; the D call of TRBD1 rests on TCRdb alone, since no DNA is present to check it. Looked up from germline, CDR1 is LGHNA and CDR2 is YSLEER. The CDR3 totals 14 residues. The CDR3 here is CASSPGQGVGEQYF.

V usage is TRBV3-1 and J usage is TRBJ2-1; as DNA is missing, the TRBD2 call by TCRdb cannot be tested. The germline V gene encodes CDR1 LGHDT and CDR2 YNNKEL (reference sequence). The CDR3 has 16 residues. The chain's CDR3 is CASSLHSSGSYNEQFF.

This chain uses TRBV19 with TRBJ2-1. From germline, CDR1 is LNHDA and CDR2 SQIVND (reference sequence). CDR3 length equals 11 residues. The CDR3 sequence: CASSIVNEQFF.

The rearrangement links TRBV10-3 to TRBJ2-2. Germline loops: CDR1 ENHRY, CDR2 SYGVKD. The CDR3 is 12 residues long. CDR3 sequence reads: CAISEGTGELFF.

The chain recombines TRBV2 with TRBJ2-1; the D gene TCRdb calls, TRBD2, cannot be checked with no DNA. CDR1 SNHLY and CDR2 FYNNEI come from the germline V gene. This CDR3 has 15 amino acids. The CDR3 loop is CASITLASSYNEQFF.

This chain joins TRBV10-3 and TRBJ2-1; the D call of TRBD2 rests on TCRdb alone, since no DNA is present to check it. Germline V gene sequence: CDR1 ENHRY, CDR2 SYGVKD. The CDR3 is made up of 14 amino acids. CDR3 region: CAISDLGGRNEQFF.

The rearrangement joins TRBV20-1 to TRBJ1-1; lacking DNA, the TRBD1 call made by TCRdb goes unchecked. The CDR3 runs 14 residues. The germline V gene has CDR1 DFQATT and CDR2 SNEGSKA (reference sequence). CDR3 protein: CSAREDRAHTEAFF.

J is TRBJ2-3 and V is TRBV9; the TCRdb call, TRBD2, lacks DNA for checking. This CDR3 is 14 amino acids long. The germline V gene has CDR1 SGDLS and CDR2 YYNGEE. The CDR3 region is CASSENWPMVTQYF.

V is TRBV7-2 and J is TRBJ2-7; TCRdb selects TRBD2, and the lack of DNA leaves this call unchecked. The CDR3 loop spans 14 amino acids. Germline assignment: CDR1 SGHTA and CDR2 FQGNSA. CDR3 amino acids: CASSLGVAGGEQYF.